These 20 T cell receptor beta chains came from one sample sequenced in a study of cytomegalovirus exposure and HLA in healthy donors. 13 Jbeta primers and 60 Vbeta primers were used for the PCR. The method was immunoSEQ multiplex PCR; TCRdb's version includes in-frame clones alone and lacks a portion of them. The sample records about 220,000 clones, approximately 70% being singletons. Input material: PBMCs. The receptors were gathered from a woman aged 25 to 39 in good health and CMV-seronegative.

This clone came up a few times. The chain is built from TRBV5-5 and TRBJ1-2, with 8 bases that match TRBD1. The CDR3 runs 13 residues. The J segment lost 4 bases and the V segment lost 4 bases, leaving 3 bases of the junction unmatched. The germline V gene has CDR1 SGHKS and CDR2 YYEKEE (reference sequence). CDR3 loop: CASSDTGGYGYTF. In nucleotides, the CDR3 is TGTGCCAGCAGCGACACAGGGGGCTATGGCTACACCTTC.

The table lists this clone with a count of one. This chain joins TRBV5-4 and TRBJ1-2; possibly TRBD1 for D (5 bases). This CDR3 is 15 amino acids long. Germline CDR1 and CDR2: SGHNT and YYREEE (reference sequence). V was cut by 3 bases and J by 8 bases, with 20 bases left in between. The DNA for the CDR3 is TGTGCCAGCAGCTCCATTTACTCAGGGTTGAAGGGCTACACCTTC. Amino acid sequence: CASSSIYSGLKGYTF.

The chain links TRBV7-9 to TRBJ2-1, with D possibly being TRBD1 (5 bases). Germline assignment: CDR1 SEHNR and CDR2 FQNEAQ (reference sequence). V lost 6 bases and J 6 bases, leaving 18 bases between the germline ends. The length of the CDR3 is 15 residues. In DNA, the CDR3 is TGTGCCAGCAGTTATGACGTAGGGGTGAGCAATGAGCAGTTCTTC. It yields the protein CASSYDVGVSNEQFF.

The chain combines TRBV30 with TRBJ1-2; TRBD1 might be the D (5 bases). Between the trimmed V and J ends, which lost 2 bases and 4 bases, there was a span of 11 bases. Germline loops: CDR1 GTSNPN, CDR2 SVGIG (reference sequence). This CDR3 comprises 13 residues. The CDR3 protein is CAWSPQGSYGYTF. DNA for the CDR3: TGTGCCTGGAGTCCCCAGGGAAGCTATGGCTACACCTTC.

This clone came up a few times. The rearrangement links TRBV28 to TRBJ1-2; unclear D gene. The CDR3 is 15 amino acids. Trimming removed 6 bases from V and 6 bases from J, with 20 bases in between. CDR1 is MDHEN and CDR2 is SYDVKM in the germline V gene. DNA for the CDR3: TGTGCCAGCAGAGTTCCCGGGTCCCTAGCAAATGGCTACACCTTC. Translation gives CASRVPGSLANGYTF.

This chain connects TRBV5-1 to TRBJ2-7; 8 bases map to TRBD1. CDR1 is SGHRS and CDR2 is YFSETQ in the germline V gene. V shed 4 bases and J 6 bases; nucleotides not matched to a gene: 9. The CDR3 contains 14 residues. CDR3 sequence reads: CASSRNRGEGEQYF. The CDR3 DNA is TGCGCCAGCAGCCGGAACAGGGGGGAAGGCGAGCAGTACTTC.

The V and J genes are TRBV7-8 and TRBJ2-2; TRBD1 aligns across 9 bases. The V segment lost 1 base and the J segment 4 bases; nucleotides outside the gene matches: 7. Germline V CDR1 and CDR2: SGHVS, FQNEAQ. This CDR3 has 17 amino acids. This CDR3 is CASSLGVGTGSTGELFF. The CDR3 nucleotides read TGTGCCAGCAGCTTAGGGGTAGGGACAGGGAGCACCGGGGAGCTGTTTTTT.

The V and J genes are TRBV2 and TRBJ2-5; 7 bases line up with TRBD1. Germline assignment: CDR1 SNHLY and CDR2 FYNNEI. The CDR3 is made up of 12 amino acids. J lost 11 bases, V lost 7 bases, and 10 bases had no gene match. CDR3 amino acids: CASTYGTALQYF. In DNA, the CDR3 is TGTGCCAGCACCTATGGGACAGCCCTACAGTACTTC.

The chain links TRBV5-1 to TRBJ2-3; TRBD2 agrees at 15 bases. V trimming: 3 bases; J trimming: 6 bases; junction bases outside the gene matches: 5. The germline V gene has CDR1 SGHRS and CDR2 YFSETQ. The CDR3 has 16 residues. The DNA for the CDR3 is TGCGCCAGCAGCTCCCTAGGGACTAGCGGGAGGGATACGCAGTATTTT. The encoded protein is CASSSLGTSGRDTQYF.

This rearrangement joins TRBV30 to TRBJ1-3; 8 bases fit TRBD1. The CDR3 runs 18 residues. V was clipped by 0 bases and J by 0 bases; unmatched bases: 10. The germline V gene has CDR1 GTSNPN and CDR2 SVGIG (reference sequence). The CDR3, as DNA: TGTGCCTGGAGTGTAAGAAGGACAGGGAAAGGCTCTGGAAACACCATATATTTT. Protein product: CAWSVRRTGKGSGNTIYF.

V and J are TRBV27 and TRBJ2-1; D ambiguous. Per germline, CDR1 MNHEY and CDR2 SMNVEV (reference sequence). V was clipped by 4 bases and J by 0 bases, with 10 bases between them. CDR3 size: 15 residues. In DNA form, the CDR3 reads TGTGCCAGCAGTTCCTTCGCGAGCTCCTACAATGAGCAGTTCTTC. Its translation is CASSSFASSYNEQFF.

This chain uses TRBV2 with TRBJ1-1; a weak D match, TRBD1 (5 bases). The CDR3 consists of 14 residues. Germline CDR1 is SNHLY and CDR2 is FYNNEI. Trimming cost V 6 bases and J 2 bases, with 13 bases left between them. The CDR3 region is CASRAGTSNTEAFF. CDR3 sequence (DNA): TGTGCCAGCAGGGCGGGGACTAGTAACACTGAAGCTTTCTTT.

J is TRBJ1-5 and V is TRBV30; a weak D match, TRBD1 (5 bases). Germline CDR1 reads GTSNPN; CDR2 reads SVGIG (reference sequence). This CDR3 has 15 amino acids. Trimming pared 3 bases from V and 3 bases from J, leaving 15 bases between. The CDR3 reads CAWRTAGPNNQPQHF. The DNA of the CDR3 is TGTGCCTGGAGAACCGCGGGACCGAACAATCAGCCCCAGCATTTT.

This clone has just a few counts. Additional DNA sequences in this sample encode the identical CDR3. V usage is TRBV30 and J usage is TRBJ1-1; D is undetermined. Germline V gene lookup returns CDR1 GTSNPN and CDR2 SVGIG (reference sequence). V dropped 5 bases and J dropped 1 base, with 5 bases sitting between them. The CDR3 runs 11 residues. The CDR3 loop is CAWDSNTEAFF. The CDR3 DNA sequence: TGTGCCTGGGACTCGAACACTGAAGCTTTCTTT.

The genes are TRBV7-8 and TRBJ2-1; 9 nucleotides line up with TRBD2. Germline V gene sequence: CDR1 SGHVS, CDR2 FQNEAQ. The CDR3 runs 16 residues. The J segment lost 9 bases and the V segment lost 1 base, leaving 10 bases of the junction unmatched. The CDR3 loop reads CASSLGRLAGQVEQFF. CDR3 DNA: TGTGCCAGCAGCTTAGGACGGCTAGCGGGGCAGGTTGAGCAGTTCTTC. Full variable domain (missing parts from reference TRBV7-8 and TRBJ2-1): GAGVSQSPRYKVAKRGQDVALRCDPISGHVSLFWYQQALGQGPEFLTYFQNEAQLDKSGLPSDRFFAERPEGSVSTLKIQRTQQEDSAVYLCASSLGRLAGQVEQFFGPGTRLTVL.

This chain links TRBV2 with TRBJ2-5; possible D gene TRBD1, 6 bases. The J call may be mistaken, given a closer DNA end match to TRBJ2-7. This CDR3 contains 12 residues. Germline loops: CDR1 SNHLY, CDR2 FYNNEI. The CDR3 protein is CASLGQSYEQYF. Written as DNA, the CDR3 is TGTGCCAGCCTTGGACAGTCTTACGAGCAGTACTTC.

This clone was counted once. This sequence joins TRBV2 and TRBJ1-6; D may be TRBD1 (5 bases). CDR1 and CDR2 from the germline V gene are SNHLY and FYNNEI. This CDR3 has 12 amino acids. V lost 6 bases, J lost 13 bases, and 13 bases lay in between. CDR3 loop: CASRSGTGPLHF. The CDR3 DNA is TGTGCCAGCAGATCAGGGACTGGTCCCCTCCACTTT. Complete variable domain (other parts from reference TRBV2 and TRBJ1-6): EPEVTQTPSHQVTQMGQEVILRCVPISNHLYFYWYRQILGQKVEFLVSFYNNEISEKSEIFDDQFSVERPDGSNFTLKIRSTKLEDSAMYFCASRSGTGPLHFGNGTRLTVT.

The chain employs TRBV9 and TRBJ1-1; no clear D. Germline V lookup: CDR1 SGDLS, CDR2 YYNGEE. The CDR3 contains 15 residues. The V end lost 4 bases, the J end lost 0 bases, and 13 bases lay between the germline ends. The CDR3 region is CASSPEEPLNTEAFF. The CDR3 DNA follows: TGTGCCAGCAGCCCTGAGGAGCCGTTGAACACTGAAGCTTTCTTT.

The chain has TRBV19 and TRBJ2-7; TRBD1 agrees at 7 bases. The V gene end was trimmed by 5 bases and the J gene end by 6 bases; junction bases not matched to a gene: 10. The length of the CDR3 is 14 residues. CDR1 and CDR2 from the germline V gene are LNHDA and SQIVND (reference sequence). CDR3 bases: TGTGCCAGTAGTGTGACAGGGATAATGGGCGAGCAGTACTTC. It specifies CASSVTGIMGEQYF.

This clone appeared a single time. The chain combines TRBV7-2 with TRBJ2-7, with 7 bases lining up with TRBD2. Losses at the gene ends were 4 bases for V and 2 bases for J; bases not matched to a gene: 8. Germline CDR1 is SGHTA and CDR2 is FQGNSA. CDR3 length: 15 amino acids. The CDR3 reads CASSSIVGGTYEQYF. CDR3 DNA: TGTGCCAGCAGCTCGATAGTCGGGGGGACCTACGAGCAGTACTTC.